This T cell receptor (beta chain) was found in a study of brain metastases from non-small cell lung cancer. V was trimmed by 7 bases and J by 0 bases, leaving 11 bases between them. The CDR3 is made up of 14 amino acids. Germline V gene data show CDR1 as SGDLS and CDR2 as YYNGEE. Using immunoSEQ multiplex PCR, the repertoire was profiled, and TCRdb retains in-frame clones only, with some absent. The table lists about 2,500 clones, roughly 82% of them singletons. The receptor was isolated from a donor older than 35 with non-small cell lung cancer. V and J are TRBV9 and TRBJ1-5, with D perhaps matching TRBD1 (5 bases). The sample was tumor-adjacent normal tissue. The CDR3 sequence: CASGGASSNQPQHF. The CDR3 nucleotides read TGTGCCAGCGGAGGGGCTTCTAGCAATCAGCCCCAGCATTTT. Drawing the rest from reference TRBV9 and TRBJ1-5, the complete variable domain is DSGVTQTPKHLITATGQRVTLRCSPRSGDLSVYWYQQSLDQGLQFLIQYYNGEERAKGNILERFSAQQFPDLHSELNLSSLELGDSALYFCASGGASSNQPQHFGDGTRLSIL.